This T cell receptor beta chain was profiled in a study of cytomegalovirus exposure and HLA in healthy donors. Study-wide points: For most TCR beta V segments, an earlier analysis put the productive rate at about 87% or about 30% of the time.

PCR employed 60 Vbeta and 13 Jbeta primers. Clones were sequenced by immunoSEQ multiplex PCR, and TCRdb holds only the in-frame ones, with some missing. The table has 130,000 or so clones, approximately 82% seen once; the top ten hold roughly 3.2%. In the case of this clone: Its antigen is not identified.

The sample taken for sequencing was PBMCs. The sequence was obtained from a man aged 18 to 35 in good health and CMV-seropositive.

CDR3 protein: CASSPGTNDNNEQFF. The CDR3 DNA is TGTGCCAGCAGCCCCGGGACTAACGACAACAATGAGCAGTTCTTC. The rearrangement joins TRBV11-2 to TRBJ2-1; 7 nucleotides line up with TRBD2. Looked up from germline, CDR1 is SGHAT and CDR2 is FQNNGV. J was trimmed by 5 bases and V by 5 bases; bases with no gene match: 9. This CDR3 is built from 15 residues.